The clone carrying this T cell receptor beta chain came up once. Its antigen is not identified. This sample stems from a study of OX40 agonist ivuxolimab in advanced cancers. The study, taken as a whole, reports: The study did not work out the antigen specificity of the expanded peripheral T cells. The CD4+ and CD8+ T cells in the blood had expanded clonally by week 6 at 0.1 to 3.0 mg/kg. Normalized T-cell clonal expansion was also low in some nonresponders.

Only in-frame clones appear in the TCRdb table, and some are missing; sequencing was by immunoSEQ multiplex PCR. The table records fewer than 130,000 clones, about 92% of them present only once. Anyone with autoimmune disease history or systemic immunosuppression was excluded. This clonotype was sampled from an adult with an advanced solid tumor such as melanoma, head and neck, liver or kidney cancer. The specimen was CD4+ or CD8+ T cells sorted from blood, collected in a trial of the OX40 agonist ivuxolimab.

The DNA of the CDR3 is TGTGCCAGCAGCCCGGGACAGGGGGGGACCGGGGAGCTGTTTTTT. Translated: CASSPGQGGTGELFF. This chain joins TRBV5-8 and TRBJ2-2, with 11 bases identical to TRBD1. The germline CDR1 and CDR2 sequences are SGHTS and YDEGEE. There are 15 residues in the CDR3. Trimming at V came to 4 bases and at J to 5 bases, leaving 4 bases not matched to a gene.